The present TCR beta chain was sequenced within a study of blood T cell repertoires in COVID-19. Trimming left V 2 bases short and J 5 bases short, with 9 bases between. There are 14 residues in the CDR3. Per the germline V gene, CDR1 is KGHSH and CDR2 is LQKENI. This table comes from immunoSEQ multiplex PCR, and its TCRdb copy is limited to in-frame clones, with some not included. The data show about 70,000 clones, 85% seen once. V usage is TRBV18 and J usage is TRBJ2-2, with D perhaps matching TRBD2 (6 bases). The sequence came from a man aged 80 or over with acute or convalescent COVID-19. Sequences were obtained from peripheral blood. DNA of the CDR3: TGTGCCAGCTCACCAGCCGGGGGAACCGGGGAGCTGTTTTTT. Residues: CASSPAGGTGELFF.